These 7 T cell receptor beta chains were all obtained from the same sample, sequenced in a study of cytomegalovirus exposure and HLA in healthy donors. PCR was performed using 60 Vbeta and 13 Jbeta primers. Libraries were prepared by immunoSEQ multiplex PCR; TCRdb keeps only in-frame clonotypes and omits some of them. The sample yields more than 95,000 clones, around 60% seen once. Sequencing was done on a sample of PBMCs. Source of these receptors: a woman in her thirties or forties in good health and CMV-seropositive.

In this sample, this clone turned up once. The chain couples TRBV7-9 to TRBJ2-1; 7 nucleotides align to TRBD1. V shed 7 bases, J shed 8 bases, and the junction held 14 bases outside the gene matches. Looked up from germline, CDR1 is SEHNR and CDR2 is FQNEAQ (reference sequence). The CDR3 length is 15 residues. CDR3 nucleotides: TGTGCCAGCACTTCCCGACAGGGCCACTTGGATGAGCAGTTCTTC. Its protein is CASTSRQGHLDEQFF.

V is TRBV2 and J is TRBJ1-2; 7 bases align to TRBD1. CDR1 and CDR2 (germline): SNHLY, FYNNEI. The V gene end was trimmed by 8 bases and the J gene end by 0 bases; junction bases not matched to a gene: 12. The CDR3 is made up of 16 amino acids. This CDR3 is CASLTRQGPSNYGYTF. CDR3 nucleotide sequence: TGTGCCAGCCTCACCCGACAGGGACCATCTAACTATGGCTACACCTTC.

The chain combines TRBV28 with TRBJ1-2, with D tentatively TRBD1 (6 bases). This CDR3 spans 13 amino acids. Trimming removed 5 bases at V and 5 bases at J, with 12 bases between. Germline CDR1 and CDR2: MDHEN and SYDVKM. CDR3 sequence (DNA): TGTGCCAGCAGTGGGGGACAAGTATATGGCTACACCTTC. Translated, it gives CASSGGQVYGYTF.

This clone was detected only a few times. This rearrangement joins TRBV28 to TRBJ2-7, with TRBD1 matching 7 bases. The CDR3 runs to 12 residues. The ends lost 7 bases at V and 7 bases at J; junction bases unmatched: 7. CDR1 is MDHEN and CDR2 is SYDVKM in the germline V gene. The CDR3 DNA sequence: TGTGCCAGCACCATACAGGGGAATGAGCAGTACTTC. Translation gives CASTIQGNEQYF.

This clone was seen a few times. V is TRBV5-4 and J is TRBJ2-2; 10 bases fit TRBD2. The CDR3 consists of 15 residues. Germline-derived CDR1 and CDR2 are SGHNT and YYREEE (reference sequence). Trimming took 2 bases from V and 6 from J; bases not matched to a gene: 4. CDR3 DNA: TGTGCCAGCAGCTTACGGCTAGCGGGAGCCGGGGAGCTGTTTTTT. Its translation: CASSLRLAGAGELFF.

The V and J genes are TRBV5-6 and TRBJ2-7; TRBD2 might be the D (6 bases). The germline CDR1 and CDR2 sequences are SGHDT and YYEEEE. V dropped 4 bases and J dropped 3 bases, with 8 bases sitting between them. CDR3 size: 12 residues. The chain's CDR3 is CASSPGDYEQYF. The CDR3 DNA sequence: TGTGCCAGCAGCCCGGGAGACTACGAGCAGTACTTC.

The chain has TRBV6-5 and TRBJ2-1, with 8 bases lining up with TRBD1. The CDR3 extends over 15 amino acids. V was clipped by 5 bases and J by 0 bases; unmatched bases: 3. CDR1 is MNHEY, CDR2 SVGAGI, per germline. CDR3 residues: CASSPDRGSYNEQFF. The CDR3 region has the DNA TGTGCCAGCAGTCCAGACAGGGGCTCCTACAATGAGCAGTTCTTC.